A single sample is the source of the 23 T cell receptor beta chains below, sequenced in a study of blood T cell repertoires in COVID-19. The assay was immunoSEQ multiplex PCR, and TCRdb's table has in-frame clones only and misses some. This sample has about 140,000 clones, with roughly 89% found just once. Sequenced: peripheral blood. The receptors were sampled from a woman aged 40 to 50 with acute or convalescent COVID-19.

J is TRBJ1-1 and V is TRBV9, with 7 positions matching TRBD1. CDR3 length: 13 amino acids. V shed 4 bases, J shed 6 bases, and the junction held 6 bases outside the gene matches. The germline gives CDR1 SGDLS, CDR2 YYNGEE. This CDR3 reads CASSTRTGAEAFF. The CDR3 coding sequence is TGTGCCAGCAGCACCCGAACAGGGGCTGAAGCTTTCTTT.

V usage is TRBV5-5 and J usage is TRBJ2-3, with D hard to call. Germline V gene data show CDR1 as SGHKS and CDR2 as YYEKEE (reference sequence). CDR3 length: 13 residues. Trimming took 2 bases from V and 2 from J, leaving 6 bases between them. CDR3 sequence reads: CASSFSSTDTQYF. The CDR3 bases are TGTGCCAGCAGCTTTAGCTCCACAGATACGCAGTATTTT. Drawing the rest from reference TRBV5-5 and TRBJ2-3, the complete variable domain is DAGVTQSPTHLIKTRGQQVTLRCSPISGHKSVSWYQQVLGQGPQFIFQYYEKEERGRGNFPDRFSARQFPNYSSELNVNALLLGDSALYLCASSFSSTDTQYFGPGTRLTVL.

To note about this clone: Other DNA sequences in the same sample also yield this CDR3. This chain connects TRBV7-8 to TRBJ2-3, with D possibly matching TRBD1 (5 bases). The CDR3 loop spans 16 amino acids. CDR1 and CDR2 from the germline V gene are SGHVS and FQNEAQ. The V and J ends lost 5 bases and 3 bases respectively, with 18 bases between them. The CDR3 protein is CASSLVGHQWTDTQYF. In nucleotides, the CDR3 is TGTGCCAGCAGCCTAGTCGGACACCAGTGGACAGATACGCAGTATTTT.

The chain recombines TRBV7-2 with TRBJ1-5; D possibly corresponds to TRBD1 (6 bases). This CDR3 is 14 amino acids long. Germline V gene data show CDR1 as SGHTA and CDR2 as FQGNSA. V lost 3 bases and J lost 7, with 13 bases in between. As DNA, the CDR3 is TGTGCCAGCAGCTTCAGGGGCTGGGGGCAGCCCCAGCATTTT. This sequence encodes CASSFRGWGQPQHF.

This clone showed up just a few times. CDR3: CASSQEYLVRTDTQYF. In nucleotides, the CDR3 is TGCGCCAGCAGCCAAGAATATTTAGTCCGGACAGATACGCAGTATTTT. V is TRBV4-3 and J is TRBJ2-3, with D hard to call. The germline CDR1 and CDR2 sequences are LGHNA and YSLEER. Trimming removed 0 bases from V and 3 bases from J, with 13 bases in between. CDR3 length equals 16 residues.

The chain uses TRBV9 and TRBJ1-1; D perhaps matches TRBD1 (5 bases). Per the germline V gene, CDR1 is SGDLS and CDR2 is YYNGEE. This CDR3 is 13 amino acids long. The V end lost 3 bases, the J end lost 3 bases, and 9 bases lay between the germline ends. The CDR3 DNA sequence: TGTGCCAGCAGCGACCGGGGGGACACTGAAGCTTTCTTT. This sequence encodes CASSDRGDTEAFF.

The rearrangement links TRBV5-4 to TRBJ2-2; unclear D gene. CDR3 length: 15 residues. Germline CDR1 is SGHNT and CDR2 is YYREEE (reference sequence). V was pared by 2 bases and J by 5 bases, with 13 bases between. The CDR3 coding sequence is TGTGCCAGCAGCTTCAATCTAGGAGTGACCGGGGAGCTGTTTTTT. Amino acid sequence: CASSFNLGVTGELFF.

The genes are TRBV10-3 and TRBJ1-2, with a tentative D call TRBD1 (5 bases). Trimming removed 6 bases at V and 3 bases at J, with 14 bases between. CDR1 and CDR2 from the germline V gene are ENHRY and SYGVKD. This CDR3 spans 14 amino acids. CDR3 sequence reads: CAIRSRGRDYGYTF. The CDR3 nucleotides read TGTGCCATCAGATCACGGGGGAGGGACTATGGCTACACCTTC.

The chain is built from TRBV11-3 and TRBJ2-7; TRBD2 matches at 7 bases. CDR3 length equals 15 residues. CDR1 SGHNT and CDR2 YENEEA come from the germline V gene. The ends lost 2 bases at V and 2 bases at J; junction bases unmatched: 6. The CDR3 region is CASSLSWEGPYEQYF. The CDR3 DNA is TGTGCCAGCAGCTTATCATGGGAGGGGCCCTACGAGCAGTACTTC.

The rearrangement links TRBV6-6 to TRBJ2-2; 12 bases are shared with TRBD2. The CDR3 totals 17 residues. Germline V gene lookup returns CDR1 MNHNY and CDR2 SVGAGI (reference sequence). V was clipped by 5 bases and J by 0 bases; unmatched bases: 4. Written as DNA, the CDR3 is TGTGCCAGCAGTCGACTAGCGGGGGTCACGAACACCGGGGAGCTGTTTTTT. Its protein product is CASSRLAGVTNTGELFF.

The CDR3: CASTVQDRGGTEAFF. As DNA, the CDR3 is TGCGCCAGCACGGTCCAGGACAGGGGAGGCACTGAAGCTTTCTTT. The V gene is TRBV4-1, the J gene TRBJ1-1; TRBD1 matches 9 bases. V was pared by 7 bases and J by 4 bases, with 10 bases of the junction left unmatched. Germline CDR1 MGHRA, CDR2 YSYEKL. The CDR3 extends over 15 amino acids.

V and J are TRBV10-2 and TRBJ2-7; 12 nucleotides agree with TRBD2. CDR3 length equals 14 residues. Germline V CDR1 and CDR2: WSHSY, SAAADI. J was trimmed by 11 bases and V by 3 bases; bases with no gene match: 8. CDR3 bases: TGCGCCAGCAGTGAACCCGGGACTAGCGGGCGCGAGTACTTC. This gives the protein CASSEPGTSGREYF.

The rearrangement links TRBV5-1 to TRBJ2-5; D might be TRBD2 (5 bases). Germline-derived CDR1 and CDR2 are SGHRS and YFSETQ. Trimming removed 0 bases at V and 3 bases at J, with 9 bases between. This CDR3 contains 14 residues. CDR3 protein: CASSLALGEETQYF. The CDR3, as DNA: TGCGCCAGCAGCTTGGCGTTGGGAGAAGAGACCCAGTACTTC.

Remarks on this clone: Distinct nucleotide sequences in the sample also encode this CDR3. The genes are TRBV12-3 or TRBV12-4 and TRBJ1-1; D unresolved. V was pared by 6 bases and J by 1 base, with 6 bases between. CDR3 size: 12 residues. Here the CDR3 reads CASSPGNTEAFF. DNA for the CDR3: TGTGCCAGCAGCCCGGGGAACACTGAAGCTTTCTTT.

This clone was found once. The chain links TRBV29-1 to TRBJ1-2; TRBD1 agrees at 12 bases. Germline CDR1 SQVTM, CDR2 ANQGSEA. The CDR3 contains 16 residues. The junction had 8 bases not matched to a gene; V was cut back by 1 base and J by 5 bases. The CDR3 nucleotides are TGCAGCGTTGAAGGGGGACAGGGGGCAGGGTGGTATGGCTACACCTTC. Its protein product is CSVEGGQGAGWYGYTF.

The V gene is TRBV4-1, the J gene TRBJ2-7; TRBD2 is a possible D gene (5 bases). The CDR3 is 16 residues long. Looked up from germline, CDR1 is MGHRA and CDR2 is YSYEKL. Trimming pared 0 bases from V and 4 bases from J, leaving 16 bases between. The CDR3 sequence is CASSQEPPTTAYEQYF. The DNA of the CDR3 is TGCGCCAGCAGCCAAGAACCTCCGACTACTGCGTACGAGCAGTACTTC.

A remark on this clone: Additional DNA sequences in this sample encode the identical CDR3. CDR3 DNA sequence: TGTGCCAGTAGTATTTCGCAGGGTATCTACGAGCAGTACTTC. Translation gives CASSISQGIYEQYF. The chain employs TRBV19 and TRBJ2-7; a weak D match, TRBD1 (5 bases). Per germline, CDR1 LNHDA and CDR2 SQIVND (reference sequence). Trimming left V 3 bases short and J 3 bases short, with 12 bases between. The CDR3 is 14 amino acids.

The gene calls are TRBV3-1 (or the pseudogene TRBV3-2) and TRBJ2-2; 10 nucleotides align to TRBD1. The CDR3 loop spans 17 amino acids. Germline values: CDR1 LGHDT, CDR2 YNNKEL (reference sequence). V gave up 4 bases and J gave up 5 bases; unmatched junction bases: 10. CDR3 nucleotides: TGTGCCAGCAGCCGATCGAGGACAGGGGGAAGTACCGGGGAGCTGTTTTTT. Amino acid sequence: CASSRSRTGGSTGELFF.

In DNA, the CDR3 is TGCAGCGTTGGCTACGGGGGGCTCGACGAGCAGTACTTC. Encoded protein: CSVGYGGLDEQYF. The chain uses TRBV29-1 and TRBJ2-7, with D possibly matching TRBD2 (7 bases). Trimming stripped 4 bases from V and 5 bases from J, with 15 bases between. CDR3 length equals 13 residues. CDR1 and CDR2 from the germline V gene are SQVTM and ANQGSEA.

The V and J genes are TRBV7-8 and TRBJ1-5; perhaps TRBD1 as D (6 bases). V was trimmed by 0 bases and J by 7 bases, leaving 10 bases between them. The CDR3 contains 14 residues. Germline-derived CDR1 and CDR2 are SGHVS and FQNEAQ. The CDR3 DNA sequence: TGTGCCAGCAGCTTAGCTAACAGGGCCCAGCCCCAGCATTTT. This encodes CASSLANRAQPQHF. The full variable domain, with the rest looked up from reference TRBV7-8 and TRBJ1-5, is GAGVSQSPRYKVAKRGQDVALRCDPISGHVSLFWYQQALGQGPEFLTYFQNEAQLDKSGLPSDRFFAERPEGSVSTLKIQRTQQEDSAVYLCASSLANRAQPQHFGDGTRLSIL.

This chain connects TRBV7-3 to TRBJ1-1; 8 bases fit TRBD1. The V and J ends lost 4 bases and 7 bases, in that order; junction bases with no gene match: 5. The CDR3 consists of 13 residues. Germline lookup yields CDR1 SGHTA and CDR2 FQGTGA. The CDR3 loop is CASSSQGAGEAFF. CDR3 in DNA: TGTGCCAGCAGCTCGCAGGGGGCGGGTGAAGCTTTCTTT.

This clone has more than one count but fewer than ten. V gene TRBV28 combines with J gene TRBJ2-2; 14 nucleotides match TRBD2. The CDR3 is 17 residues long. Germline CDR1 MDHEN, CDR2 SYDVKM. V was clipped by 0 bases and J by 7 bases; unmatched bases: 4. The CDR3 region is CASSLWGLAGADGELFF. The CDR3 region has the DNA TGTGCCAGCAGTTTATGGGGACTAGCGGGGGCTGACGGGGAGCTGTTTTTT.

This chain connects TRBV4-3 to TRBJ2-2, with 11 bases identical to TRBD2. The V and J ends lost 0 bases and 3 bases, in that order; junction bases with no gene match: 6. CDR3 length equals 18 residues. Germline lookup yields CDR1 LGHNA and CDR2 YSLEER. DNA for the CDR3: TGCGCCAGCAGCCAAGATCCTCCGGGACTAGCGGACACCGGGGAGCTGTTTTTT. Protein: CASSQDPPGLADTGELFF.